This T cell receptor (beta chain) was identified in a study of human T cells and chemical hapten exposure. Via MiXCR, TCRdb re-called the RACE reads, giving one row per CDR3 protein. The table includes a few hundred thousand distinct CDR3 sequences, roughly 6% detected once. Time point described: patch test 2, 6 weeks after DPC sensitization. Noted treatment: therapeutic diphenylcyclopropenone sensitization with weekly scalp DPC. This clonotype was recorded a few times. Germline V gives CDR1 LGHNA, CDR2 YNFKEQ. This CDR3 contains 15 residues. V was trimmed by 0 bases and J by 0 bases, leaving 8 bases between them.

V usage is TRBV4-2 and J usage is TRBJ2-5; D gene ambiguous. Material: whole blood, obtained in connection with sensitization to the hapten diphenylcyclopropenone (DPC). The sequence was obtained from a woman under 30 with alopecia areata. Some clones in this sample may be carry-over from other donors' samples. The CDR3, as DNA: TGTGCCAGCAGCCAAGATGTACGTAACCAAGAGACCCAGTACTTC. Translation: CASSQDVRNQETQYF.